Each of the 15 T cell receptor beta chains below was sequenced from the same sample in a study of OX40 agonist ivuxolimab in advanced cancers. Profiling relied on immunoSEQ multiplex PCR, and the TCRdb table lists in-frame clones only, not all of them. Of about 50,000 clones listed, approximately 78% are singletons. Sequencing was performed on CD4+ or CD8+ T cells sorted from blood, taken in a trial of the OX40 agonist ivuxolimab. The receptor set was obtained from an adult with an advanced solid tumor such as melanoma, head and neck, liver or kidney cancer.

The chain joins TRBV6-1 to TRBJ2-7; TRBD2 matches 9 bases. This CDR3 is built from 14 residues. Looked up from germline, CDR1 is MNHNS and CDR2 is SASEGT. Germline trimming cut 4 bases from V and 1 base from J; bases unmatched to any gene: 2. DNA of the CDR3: TGTGCCAGCAGTGGACTAGCGGTATCCTACGAGCAGTACTTC. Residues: CASSGLAVSYEQYF.

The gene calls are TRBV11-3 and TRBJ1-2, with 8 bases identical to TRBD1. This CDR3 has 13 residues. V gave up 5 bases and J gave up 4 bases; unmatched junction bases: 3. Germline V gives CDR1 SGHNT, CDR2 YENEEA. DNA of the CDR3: TGTGCCAGCAGCCAAGGACAGGGCTATGGCTACACCTTC. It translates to CASSQGQGYGYTF.

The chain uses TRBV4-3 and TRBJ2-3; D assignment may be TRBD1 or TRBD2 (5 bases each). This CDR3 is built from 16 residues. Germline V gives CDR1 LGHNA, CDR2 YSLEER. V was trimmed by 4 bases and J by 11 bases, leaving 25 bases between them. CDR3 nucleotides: TGCGCCAGCAGCCTCCCTGGGGCATCCGGGACCAGGGAGCAGTATTTT. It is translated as CASSLPGASGTREQYF.

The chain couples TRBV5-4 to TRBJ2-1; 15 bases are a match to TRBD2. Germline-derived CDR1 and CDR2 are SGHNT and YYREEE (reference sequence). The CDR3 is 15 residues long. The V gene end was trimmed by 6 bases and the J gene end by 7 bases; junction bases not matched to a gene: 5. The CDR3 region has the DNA TGTGCCAGCACGCAAGGACTAGCGGGAGGGAATGAGCAGTTCTTC. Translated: CASTQGLAGGNEQFF.

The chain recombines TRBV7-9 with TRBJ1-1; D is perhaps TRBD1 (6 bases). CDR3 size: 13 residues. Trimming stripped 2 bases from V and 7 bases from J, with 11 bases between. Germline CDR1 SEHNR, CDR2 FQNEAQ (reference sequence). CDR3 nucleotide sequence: TGTGCCAGCAGCTTATTGGGGGGCAATGAAGCTTTCTTT. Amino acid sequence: CASSLLGGNEAFF.

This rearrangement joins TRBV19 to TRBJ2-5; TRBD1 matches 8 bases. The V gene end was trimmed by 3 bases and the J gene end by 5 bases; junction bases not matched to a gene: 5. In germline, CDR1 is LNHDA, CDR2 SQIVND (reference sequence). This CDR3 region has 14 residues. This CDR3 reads CASSIGRGRETQYF. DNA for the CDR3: TGTGCCAGTAGTATCGGCAGGGGGCGGGAGACCCAGTACTTC. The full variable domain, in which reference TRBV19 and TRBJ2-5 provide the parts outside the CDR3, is DGGITQSPKYLFRKEGQNVTLSCEQNLNHDAMYWYRQDPGQGLRLIYYSQIVNDFQKGDIAEGYSVSREKKESFPLTVTSAQKNPTAFYLCASSIGRGRETQYFGPGTRLLVL.

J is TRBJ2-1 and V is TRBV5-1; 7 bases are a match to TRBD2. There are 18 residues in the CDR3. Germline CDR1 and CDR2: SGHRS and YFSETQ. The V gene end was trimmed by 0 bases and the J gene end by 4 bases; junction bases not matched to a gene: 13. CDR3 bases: TGCGCCAGCAGCTTGGCCACCTCCTGGCTAGCGGATTACAATGAGCAGTTCTTC. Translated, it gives CASSLATSWLADYNEQFF.

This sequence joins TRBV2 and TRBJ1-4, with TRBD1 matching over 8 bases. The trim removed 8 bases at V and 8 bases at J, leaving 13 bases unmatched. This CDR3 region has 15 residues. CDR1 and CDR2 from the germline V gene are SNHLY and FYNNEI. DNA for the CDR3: TGTGCCAGCCAAGAATATAGGACAGGGCGAGAAAAACTGTTTTTT. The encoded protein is CASQEYRTGREKLFF.

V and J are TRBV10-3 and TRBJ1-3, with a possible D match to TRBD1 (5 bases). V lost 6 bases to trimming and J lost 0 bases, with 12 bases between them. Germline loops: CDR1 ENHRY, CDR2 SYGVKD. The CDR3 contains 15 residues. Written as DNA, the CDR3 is TGTGCCATCAGGCCGGGGCCGGACTCTGGAAACACCATATATTTT. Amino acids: CAIRPGPDSGNTIYF.

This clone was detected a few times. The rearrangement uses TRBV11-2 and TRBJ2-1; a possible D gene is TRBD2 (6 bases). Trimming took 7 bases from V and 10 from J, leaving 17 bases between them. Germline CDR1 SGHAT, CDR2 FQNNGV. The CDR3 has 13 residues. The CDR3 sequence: CASNPRSGREQFF. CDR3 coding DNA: TGTGCCAGCAACCCCCGTTCCGGGAGAGAGCAGTTCTTC. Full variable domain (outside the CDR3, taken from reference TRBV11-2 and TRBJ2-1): EAGVAQSPRYKIIEKRQSVAFWCNPISGHATLYWYQQILGQGPKLLIQFQNNGVVDDSQLPKDRFSAERLKGVDSTLKIQPAKLEDSAVYLCASNPRSGREQFFGPGTRLTVL.

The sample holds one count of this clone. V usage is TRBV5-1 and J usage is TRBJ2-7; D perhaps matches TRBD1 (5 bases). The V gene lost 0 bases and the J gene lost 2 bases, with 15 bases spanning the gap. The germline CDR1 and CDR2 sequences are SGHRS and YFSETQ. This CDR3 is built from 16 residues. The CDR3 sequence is CASSLARDLRAYEQYF. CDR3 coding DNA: TGCGCCAGCAGCTTGGCCCGTGACCTCAGGGCCTACGAGCAGTACTTC.

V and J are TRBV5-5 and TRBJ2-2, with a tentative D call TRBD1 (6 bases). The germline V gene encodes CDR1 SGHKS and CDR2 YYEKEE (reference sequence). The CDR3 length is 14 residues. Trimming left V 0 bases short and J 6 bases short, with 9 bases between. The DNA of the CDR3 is TGTGCCAGCAGCTTGGACAGGGTCCCCGGGGAGCTGTTTTTT. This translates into CASSLDRVPGELFF.

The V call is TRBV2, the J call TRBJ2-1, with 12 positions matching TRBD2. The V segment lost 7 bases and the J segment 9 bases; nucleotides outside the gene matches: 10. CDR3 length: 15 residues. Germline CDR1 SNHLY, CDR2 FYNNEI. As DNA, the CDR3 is TGTGCCAGCAACTTCGGACTAGCGGGGACCGGTGAGCAGTTCTTC. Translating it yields CASNFGLAGTGEQFF.

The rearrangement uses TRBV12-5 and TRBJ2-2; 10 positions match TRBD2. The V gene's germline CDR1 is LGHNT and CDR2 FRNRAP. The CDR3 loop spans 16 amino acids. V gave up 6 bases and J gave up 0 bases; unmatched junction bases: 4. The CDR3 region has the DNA TGTGCTAGTGGACCTAGCGGGAGCGCGAACACCGGGGAGCTGTTTTTT. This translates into CASGPSGSANTGELFF.

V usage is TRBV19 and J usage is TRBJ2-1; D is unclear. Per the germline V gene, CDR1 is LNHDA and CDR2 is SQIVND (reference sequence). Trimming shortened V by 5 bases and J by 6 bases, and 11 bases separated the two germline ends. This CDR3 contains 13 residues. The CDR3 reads CASSPNGGNEQFF. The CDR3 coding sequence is TGTGCCAGTAGTCCGAATGGTGGCAATGAGCAGTTCTTC.